The next 15 T cell receptor beta chains were all read from a single sample in a study of Graves' ophthalmopathy and Graves' hyperthyroidism. The sequenced template was RNA, covering the TCR beta CDR3 region. In the first round, RT-PCR was carried out with HTBI primers, and a multiplex PCR formed the second round. TCRdb reanalysed the multiplex PCR reads using MiXCR and keeps one entry per CDR3 protein. The sample holds about 400,000 distinct CDR3 sequences; around 20% are singletons and the top ten take more than 1.5%. Sample: peripheral blood. These receptor sequences come from a woman aged 18-30 years with Graves' ophthalmopathy.

This clonotype was counted ten times or more. The V and J genes are TRBV6-2 or TRBV6-3 and TRBJ1-5, with D unclear. Germline lookup yields CDR1 MNHEY and CDR2 SVGEGT. The CDR3 runs to 17 residues. The V gene lost 0 bases and the J gene lost 0 bases, with 12 bases spanning the gap. CDR3 residues: CASSYSMGTHSNQPQHF. The CDR3, as DNA: TGTGCCAGCAGTTACTCTATGGGAACCCATAGCAATCAGCCCCAGCATTTT.

Many counts were recorded for this clonotype. The chain couples TRBV6-1 to TRBJ1-2; D not certain. Germline V gene data show CDR1 as MNHNS and CDR2 as SASEGT. Trimming stripped 1 base from V and 5 bases from J, with 8 bases between. The CDR3 totals 13 residues. CDR3 sequence (DNA): TGTGCCAGCAGTGAAGAACAGTCTTATGGCTACACCTTC. Residues: CASSEEQSYGYTF.

This clonotype occurred many times. The V call is TRBV20-1, the J call TRBJ1-5, with D tentatively TRBD1 (6 bases). V was trimmed by 1 base and J by 0 bases, leaving 7 bases between them. This CDR3 region has 14 residues. Looked up from germline, CDR1 is DFQATT and CDR2 is SNEGSKA (reference sequence). In DNA form, the CDR3 reads TGCAGTGCTAGAGCAGGGGTTAGCAATCAGCCCCAGCATTTT. It is translated as CSARAGVSNQPQHF.

In this sample, this clonotype turned up many times. V and J are TRBV6-1 and TRBJ1-1; 8 nucleotides agree with TRBD1. V was clipped by 5 bases and J by 10 bases; unmatched bases: 15. From germline, CDR1 is MNHNS and CDR2 SASEGT. This CDR3 has 15 amino acids. CDR3: CASSPHLGQGQRAFF. The CDR3 nucleotides are TGTGCCAGCAGTCCACACCTCGGACAGGGTCAACGAGCTTTCTTT.

This clonotype has ten or more counts. The chain links TRBV2 to TRBJ2-3; 7 nucleotides match TRBD2. The V gene's germline CDR1 is SNHLY and CDR2 FYNNEI. V lost 5 bases, J lost 2 bases, and 7 bases stayed unmatched. This CDR3 is 15 amino acids long. The CDR3 sequence is CASSRSGAYTDTQYF. Here the CDR3 DNA reads TGTGCCAGCAGTCGGAGCGGGGCCTACACAGATACGCAGTATTTT.

The chain carries TRBV6-1 and TRBJ2-7; the match to TRBD2 covers 9 bases. After removal of 7 bases from V and 5 bases from J, the junction contained 9 bases not matched to a gene. The CDR3 spans 14 residues. CDR1 and CDR2 (germline): MNHNS, SASEGT. The CDR3 spells CASKRSGTSHEQYF. For the CDR3, the DNA is TGTGCCAGCAAAAGAAGCGGGACTAGCCACGAGCAGTACTTC.

This clonotype has ten or more counts. The chain uses TRBV7-8 and TRBJ1-5; D is perhaps TRBD1 (6 bases). CDR1 SGHVS and CDR2 FQNEAQ come from the germline V gene. Between the trimmed V and J ends, which lost 1 base and 3 bases, there was a span of 16 bases. This CDR3 is built from 17 residues. CDR3 DNA sequence: TGTGCCAGCAGCTTAGGAGGGGTGGGGGCTCTCAATCAGCCCCAGCATTTT. It translates to CASSLGGVGALNQPQHF. Drawing the rest from reference TRBV7-8 and TRBJ1-5, the complete variable domain is GAGVSQSPRYKVAKRGQDVALRCDPISGHVSLFWYQQALGQGPEFLTYFQNEAQLDKSGLPSDRFFAERPEGSVSTLKIQRTQQEDSAVYLCASSLGGVGALNQPQHFGDGTRLSIL.

V usage is TRBV6-1 and J usage is TRBJ2-3, with D possibly matching TRBD1 (6 bases). The V gene's germline CDR1 is MNHNS and CDR2 SASEGT. This CDR3 has 15 amino acids. Trimming took off 5 bases at V and 1 base at J, with 13 bases between the two ends. The CDR3 is CASSPRGLGTDTQYF. Written as DNA, the CDR3 is TGTGCCAGCAGTCCCAGGGGTCTGGGCACAGATACGCAGTATTTT.

With regard to this clonotype: A read error may be the cause here, since a much bigger clone is one base away. The V call is TRBV5-1, the J call TRBJ1-2, with D unclear. Germline lookup yields CDR1 SGHRS and CDR2 YFSETQ. This CDR3 is 13 amino acids long. V lost 0 bases and J lost 7, with 10 bases in between. DNA for the CDR3: TGCGCCAGCAGCTTGGGCTTTGACTGTGGCTACACCTTC. The encoded protein is CASSLGFDCGYTF.

There are many counts of this clonotype. The V gene is TRBV20-1, the J gene TRBJ2-6; D tentatively fits TRBD1 or TRBD2 (6 bases each). CDR1 is DFQATT and CDR2 is SNEGSKA in the germline V gene (reference sequence). With 3 bases removed from V and 0 bases from J, the gap between germline ends came to 15 bases. The CDR3 covers 17 residues. The CDR3 nucleotides read TGCAGTGCTAGGAGAAGGGGGGTCCTCTCTGGGGCCAACGTCCTGACTTTC. Its translation is CSARRRGVLSGANVLTF.

This chain joins TRBV12-3 or TRBV12-4 and TRBJ2-5; D is unresolved. V lost 0 bases, J lost 2 bases, and 13 bases lay in between. The CDR3 is 16 amino acids. DNA of the CDR3: TGTGCCAGCAGTTTAGCCTTGGCCCCGGATCAAGAGACCCAGTACTTC. This gives the protein CASSLALAPDQETQYF.

This clonotype has ten or more counts. The chain has TRBV15 and TRBJ1-1; D perhaps matches TRBD1 (5 bases). Trimming left V 1 base short and J 0 bases short, with 12 bases between. This CDR3 is built from 16 residues. CDR1 is LNHNV, CDR2 YYDKDF, per germline (reference sequence). DNA of the CDR3: TGTGCCACCAGCAGAGGGGACGTTTCAATGAACACTGAAGCTTTCTTT. Protein sequence: CATSRGDVSMNTEAFF. The full variable domain, in which reference TRBV15 and TRBJ1-1 provide the parts outside the CDR3, is DAMVIQNPRYQVTQFGKPVTLSCSQTLNHNVMYWYQQKSSQAPKLLFHYYDKDFNNEADTPDNFQSRRPNTSFCFLDIRSPGLGDTAMYLCATSRGDVSMNTEAFFGQGTRLTVV.

This clonotype was seen at least ten times. This sequence joins TRBV7-3 and TRBJ2-7; the match to TRBD1 covers 10 bases. The CDR3 is 15 amino acids. V was pared by 4 bases and J by 5 bases, with 8 bases of the junction left unmatched. In germline, CDR1 is SGHTA, CDR2 FQGTGA. CDR3 coding DNA: TGTGCCAGCAGCTCTGAGGGACAGGGGTCCGACGAGCAGTACTTC. Translated, it gives CASSSEGQGSDEQYF.

The V gene is TRBV12-3 or TRBV12-4, the J gene TRBJ2-5, with 9 nucleotides matching TRBD2. J gave up 8 bases and V 6 bases, and 13 bases lay outside the gene matches. The CDR3 runs 15 residues. The CDR3 nucleotides are TGTGCCAGCAGCCTAGCCGGGACTAGCCGTGTAACCCAGTACTTC. It codes for CASSLAGTSRVTQYF.

At least ten counts were recorded for this clonotype. The rearrangement uses TRBV27 and TRBJ2-2, with 8 bases aligning to TRBD1. The CDR3 is 15 residues long. Germline CDR1 MNHEY, CDR2 SMNVEV (reference sequence). V shed 6 bases and J 1 base; nucleotides not matched to a gene: 4. CDR3: CASRMGQVNTGELFF. The CDR3 region has the DNA TGTGCCAGCAGGATGGGACAGGTGAACACCGGGGAGCTGTTTTTT.